The clone carrying this TCR beta chain occurred once. The antigen remains undetermined. The sample is drawn from a study of T cell responses to AZD1222 COVID-19 vaccine. General study findings and limits: All repertoire sampling was performed exclusively after the peak T cell response. Most donors were white British, females outnumbered males, and clonal diversity was possibly underestimated.

CDR1 and CDR2 (germline): WSHSY, SAAADI. CDR3 length: 14 amino acids. The V gene end was trimmed by 10 bases and the J gene end by 10 bases; junction bases not matched to a gene: 16. TCRdb's copy holds only in-frame clones and misses some; the assay was immunoSEQ multiplex PCR. The sample holds about 150,000 clones, 87% seen once. The chain employs TRBV10-2 and TRBJ2-1; 7 nucleotides agree with TRBD1. The source was peripheral blood, collected 28 days after the second AZD1222 dose. This clonotype was obtained from an adult who received the AZD1222 COVID-19 vaccine. CDR3: CATEKGQGVEEQFF. The CDR3 DNA reads as TGCGCCACCGAAAAGGGGCAGGGGGTAGAGGAGCAGTTCTTC.